These 14 T cell receptor beta chains came from one sample sequenced in a study of cytomegalovirus exposure and HLA in healthy donors. Primers: 60 Vbeta forward and 13 Jbeta reverse. The method was immunoSEQ multiplex PCR; TCRdb's version includes in-frame clones alone and lacks a portion of them. Of approximately 170,000 clones listed, around four fifths were seen once; the top ten hold 9% to 10%. Sequencing was done on a sample of PBMCs. The receptors stem from a young man in good health and CMV-seropositive.

The rearrangement uses TRBV5-1 and TRBJ1-4, with TRBD1 matching 9 bases. After removal of 3 bases from V and 8 bases from J, the junction contained 8 bases not matched to a gene. CDR1 SGHRS and CDR2 YFSETQ come from the germline V gene. There are 15 residues in the CDR3. The CDR3 loop reads CASSWTGVVVEKLFF. CDR3 nucleotides: TGCGCCAGCAGCTGGACAGGGGTAGTTGTGGAAAAACTGTTTTTT.

A single count supports this clone. The gene calls are TRBV2 and TRBJ2-2, with 9 bases that match TRBD1. From germline, CDR1 is SNHLY and CDR2 FYNNEI. The V and J ends lost 6 bases and 3 bases, in that order; junction bases with no gene match: 5. The CDR3 is 15 amino acids. The DNA of the CDR3 is TGTGCCAGCAGGTCTGGACAGGGGTACACCGGGGAGCTGTTTTTT. This encodes CASRSGQGYTGELFF.

The chain employs TRBV6-1 and TRBJ1-2; TRBD1 is a possible D gene (5 bases). This CDR3 has 14 amino acids. Germline CDR1 and CDR2: MNHNS and SASEGT. Between the trimmed V and J ends, which lost 0 bases and 8 bases, there was a span of 13 bases. CDR3 nucleotides: TGTGCCAGCAGTGAAGCGGACGGACAAGGGGGCTACACCTTC. Its protein product is CASSEADGQGGYTF.

The rearrangement joins TRBV6-5 to TRBJ1-3, with D perhaps TRBD1 (5 bases). CDR1 is MNHEY and CDR2 is SVGAGI in the germline V gene. The CDR3 spans 15 residues. Trimming took 2 bases from V and 2 from J, leaving 10 bases between them. CDR3 nucleotide sequence: TGTGCCAGCAGTTACGCTCCAGGGCCTGGAAACACCATATATTTT. Residues: CASSYAPGPGNTIYF.

V usage is TRBV4-2 and J usage is TRBJ2-7, with D maybe TRBD2 (6 bases). This CDR3 region has 12 residues. Trimming took 3 bases from V and 4 from J, leaving 7 bases between them. The germline V gene has CDR1 LGHNA and CDR2 YNFKEQ. The CDR3 reads CASSQGTYEQYF. CDR3 in DNA: TGTGCCAGCAGCCAGGGGACTTACGAGCAGTACTTC.

The CDR3 loop reads CASRPIYSNQPQHF. The CDR3 coding sequence is TGTGCCAGCAGACCTATCTATAGCAATCAGCCCCAGCATTTT. This chain connects TRBV28 to TRBJ1-5; D gene uncertain. With 6 bases removed from V and 0 bases from J, the gap between germline ends came to 9 bases. Germline CDR1 MDHEN, CDR2 SYDVKM. This CDR3 has 14 residues. Combining the CDR3 with reference TRBV28 and TRBJ1-5 gives the whole variable domain DVKVTQSSRYLVKRTGEKVFLECVQDMDHENMFWYRQDPGLGLRLIYFSYDVKMKEKGDIPEGYSVSREKKERFSLILESASTNQTSMYLCASRPIYSNQPQHFGDGTRLSIL.

The rearrangement links TRBV7-8 to TRBJ2-7; D gene uncertain. This CDR3 is built from 14 residues. V lost 3 bases, J lost 6 bases, and 15 bases lay in between. Germline V lookup: CDR1 SGHVS, CDR2 FQNEAQ. Here the CDR3 DNA reads TGTGCCAGCAGCTTTGACATTTTTTGGTCCGAGCAGTACTTC. It encodes CASSFDIFWSEQYF.

Here the CDR3 reads CASSEQDTEAFF. CDR3 bases: TGTGCCAGCAGTGAACAGGACACTGAAGCTTTCTTT. This rearrangement joins TRBV6-5 to TRBJ1-1; perhaps TRBD1 as D (5 bases). The germline gives CDR1 MNHEY, CDR2 SVGAGI. V was shortened by 5 bases and J by 3 bases, with 7 bases between the two germline ends. The CDR3 runs 12 residues.

Worth noting for this clone: The CDR3 does not end in the conserved phenylalanine or tryptophan, so this is likely a read error. The rearrangement links TRBV10-1 to TRBJ1-6; D is unclear. Germline values: CDR1 WNHNN, CDR2 SYGVQD (reference sequence). Deletions cut 6 bases from V and 14 bases from J, with 20 bases between. The CDR3 is made up of 14 amino acids. CDR3 bases: TGCGCCAGCAGCGCTGACACGGCCGGGAAGACCCTCCACCTT. It codes for CASSADTAGKTLHL.

CDR3 DNA: TGTGCCAGCAGCTTCCGACAGGCCGGGGAGCTGTTTTTT. Amino acid sequence: CASSFRQAGELFF. This chain uses TRBV7-8 with TRBJ2-2, with D perhaps TRBD1 (6 bases). Deletions cut 3 bases from V and 6 bases from J, with 8 bases between. CDR1 and CDR2 (germline): SGHVS, FQNEAQ. CDR3 size: 13 residues.

About this clone: This specimen includes other DNA sequences encoding the same CDR3. This chain links TRBV7-9 with TRBJ1-2; D uncertain. The CDR3 is 14 amino acids. CDR1 SEHNR and CDR2 FQNEAQ come from the germline V gene (reference sequence). V shed 3 bases and J shed 4 bases, with 12 bases lying between them. The CDR3 DNA is TGTGCCAGCAGCTTGGGCGCGGGGAGCTATGGCTACACCTTC. Translated, it gives CASSLGAGSYGYTF.

This clone has a handful of counts. V is TRBV6-6 and J is TRBJ2-1, with 9 positions matching TRBD2. Germline assignment: CDR1 MNHNY and CDR2 SVGAGI (reference sequence). The CDR3 totals 13 residues. V lost 5 bases, J lost 10 bases, and 6 bases stayed unmatched. CDR3: CASSTGTSREQFF. The CDR3 region has the DNA TGTGCCAGCAGTACCGGGACTAGCCGCGAGCAGTTCTTC.

The chain carries TRBV6-5 and TRBJ1-2, with D uncertain. With 0 bases removed from V and 8 bases from J, the gap between germline ends came to 16 bases. The CDR3 consists of 15 residues. In germline, CDR1 is MNHEY, CDR2 SVGAGI. CDR3 sequence (DNA): TGTGCCAGCAGTTACTCGACGGCGGCGAGGGAGGGCTACACCTTC. Translation: CASSYSTAAREGYTF.

DNA for the CDR3: TGTGCCAGCAGCCCGACAGCGACCTACGAGCAGTACTTC. Its protein is CASSPTATYEQYF. The V call is TRBV5-6, the J call TRBJ2-7; D is perhaps TRBD1 (5 bases). The CDR3 runs 13 residues. Germline CDR1 reads SGHDT; CDR2 reads YYEEEE. Trimming removed 4 bases at V and 2 bases at J, with 10 bases between.